A single sample is the source of the 5 T cell receptor beta chains below, sequenced in a study of CD8 T cells in ankylosing spondylitis (dated by TCRdb to about 2017). The antigens these receptors bind are not known. What the research found in general, with its limitations: Blood from ankylosing spondylitis patients appeared to be characterized by a TCR beta motif composed of roughly 8 highly homologous amino acid variants.

Receptor libraries were prepared by 5' RACE. Sequencing was carried out with an Illumina HiSeq 2500. TCRdb's own reprocessing of the public reads used fastp at Q25 and MiXCR and kept productive beta chains. When rows share a CDR3 protein, they turn into one entry using the most common DNA and genes. The sample table records some 400,000 distinct CDR3 sequences; under 25% of these occur just once. Approximately 16% of the sample rests with the top ten. Sequenced material: blood, either unsorted or a sorted T cell fraction (not recorded which). These receptors came from a male donor with ankylosing spondylitis.

This clonotype was counted only a few times. The chain joins TRBV29-1 to TRBJ1-2; no reliable D call. The CDR3 has 13 amino acids. V was trimmed by 2 bases and J by 2 bases, leaving 9 bases between them. CDR1 is SQVTM and CDR2 is ANQGSEA in the germline V gene. CDR3 DNA: TGCAGCGTTGAAAGCGTAGGAAACTATGGCTACACCTTC. Its protein product is CSVESVGNYGYTF.

This clonotype was seen only a few times. The rearrangement joins TRBV27 to TRBJ2-7, with D uncertain. From germline, CDR1 is MNHEY and CDR2 SMNVEV (reference sequence). The CDR3 contains 14 residues. Trimming cost V 6 bases and J 2 bases, with 14 bases left between them. CDR3 nucleotides: TGTGCCAGCAGCGCTGGTGGGGAAGCCTACGAGCAGTACTTC. Translated: CASSAGGEAYEQYF.

The chain uses TRBV6-5 and TRBJ2-2; D remains unclear. Between the trimmed V and J ends, which lost 6 bases and 7 bases, there was a span of 6 bases. This CDR3 region has 11 residues. From germline, CDR1 is MNHEY and CDR2 SVGAGI. CDR3 nucleotide sequence: TGTGCCAGCAGGCTCCTCGGGGAGCTGTTTTTT. This gives the protein CASRLLGELFF.

The chain employs TRBV7-3 and TRBJ2-2; D not resolved. The germline gives CDR1 SGHTA, CDR2 FQGTGA. CDR3 size: 15 residues. V lost 1 base and J lost 0, with 6 bases in between. The CDR3 nucleotides read TGTGCCAGCAGCTTAAATCCTACGAACACCGGGGAGCTGTTTTTT. It specifies CASSLNPTNTGELFF. Looking up the rest from reference TRBV7-3 and TRBJ2-2 gives the full variable domain: GAGVSQTPSNKVTEKGKYVELRCDPISGHTALYWYRQSLGQGPEFLIYFQGTGAADDSGLPNDRFFAVRPEGSVSTLKIQRTERGDSAVYLCASSLNPTNTGELFFGEGSRLTVL.

V and J are TRBV6-1 and TRBJ1-4; D gene unclear. V was clipped by 5 bases and J by 6 bases, with 16 bases between them. Germline V gives CDR1 MNHNS, CDR2 SASEGT. The CDR3 is made up of 15 amino acids. The CDR3 reads CASSPSGLEDEKLFF. CDR3 DNA: TGTGCCAGCAGTCCGTCAGGCCTAGAGGATGAAAAACTGTTTTTT.